These 30 T cell receptor beta chains share one sample of origin, sequenced in a study of blood T cell repertoires in COVID-19. Generated by immunoSEQ multiplex PCR, the TCRdb table keeps only in-frame clones and is missing some. The sample includes 73,000 or so clones, roughly four fifths of them seen just once. The specimen was peripheral blood. The origin of the receptors is a woman aged 60-75 years with acute or convalescent COVID-19.

The chain joins TRBV2 to TRBJ1-5; tentatively, D is TRBD1 (5 bases). The ends were cut back, 4 bases at V and 7 bases at J, with 11 bases in the middle. Germline-derived CDR1 and CDR2 are SNHLY and FYNNEI. The CDR3 has 13 amino acids. Here the CDR3 DNA reads TGTGCCAGCAGTGTAGGCAGGGAACAGCCCCAGCATTTT. Translating it yields CASSVGREQPQHF. Full variable domain (outside the CDR3, taken from reference TRBV2 and TRBJ1-5): EPEVTQTPSHQVTQMGQEVILRCVPISNHLYFYWYRQILGQKVEFLVSFYNNEISEKSEIFDDQFSVERPDGSNFTLKIRSTKLEDSAMYFCASSVGREQPQHFGDGTRLSIL.

This rearrangement joins TRBV20-1 to TRBJ1-1, with D tentatively TRBD1 (5 bases). The CDR3 sequence is 14 residues long. Germline CDR1 and CDR2: DFQATT and SNEGSKA (reference sequence). V was cut by 3 bases and J by 1 base, with 12 bases left in between. CDR3 in amino acids: CSASQQGQNTEAFF. The CDR3 DNA sequence: TGCAGTGCTAGTCAGCAGGGTCAGAACACTGAAGCTTTCTTT.

The V call is TRBV12-5, the J call TRBJ1-5, with a weak D call TRBD1 (5 bases). This CDR3 is 14 amino acids long. CDR1 is LGHNT, CDR2 FRNRAP, per germline. The V end was cut by 7 bases, the J end by 7 bases, with 17 bases between. The DNA for the CDR3 is TGTGCTAGTGCCCTCGGCGGGGGAGGACAGCCCCAGCATTTT. Translating gives CASALGGGGQPQHF. Together with reference TRBV12-5 and TRBJ1-5, the CDR3 gives the full variable domain: DARVTQTPRHKVTEMGQEVTMRCQPILGHNTVFWYRQTMMQGLELLAYFRNRAPLDDSGMPKDRFSAEMPDATLATLKIQPSEPRDSAVYFCASALGGGGQPQHFGDGTRLSIL.

The rearrangement joins TRBV5-1 to TRBJ2-2; 15 bases match TRBD2. CDR1 and CDR2 from the germline V gene are SGHRS and YFSETQ. V lost 4 bases to trimming and J lost 1 base; unmatched junction nucleotides: 11. The CDR3 runs 20 residues. CDR3 nucleotides: TGCGCCAGCAGCGCAGGACTAGCGGGGGGGCCAGTTGGGAACACCGGGGAGCTGTTTTTT. Translating it yields CASSAGLAGGPVGNTGELFF. The full variable domain, with the rest looked up from reference TRBV5-1 and TRBJ2-2, is KAGVTQTPRYLIKTRGQQVTLSCSPISGHRSVSWYQQTPGQGLQFLFEYFSETQRNKGNFPGRFSGRQFSNSRSEMNVSTLELGDSALYLCASSAGLAGGPVGNTGELFFGEGSRLTVL.

The chain links TRBV19 to TRBJ1-5; the D is unclear. Trimming shortened V by 0 bases and J by 7 bases, and 7 bases separated the two germline ends. The germline V gene has CDR1 LNHDA and CDR2 SQIVND (reference sequence). This CDR3 region has 13 residues. CDR3 loop: CASSIEGGQPQHF. CDR3 coding DNA: TGTGCCAGTAGTATAGAGGGAGGGCAGCCCCAGCATTTT.

The V and J genes are TRBV30 and TRBJ1-6, with TRBD1 matching 11 bases. The CDR3 has 16 amino acids. Germline CDR1 and CDR2: GTSNPN and SVGIG (reference sequence). V shed 2 bases and J 7 bases; nucleotides not matched to a gene: 7. CDR3 sequence (DNA): TGTGCCTGGAGTATCCCCGGGACAGGGGGGAATTCACCCCTCCACTTT. Translation gives CAWSIPGTGGNSPLHF.

Only one count was recorded for this clone. The chain carries TRBV6-6 and TRBJ1-1; no firm D call. The ends were cut back, 6 bases at V and 1 base at J, with 3 bases in the middle. The V gene's germline CDR1 is MNHNY and CDR2 SVGAGI (reference sequence). The CDR3 has 11 amino acids. The CDR3 DNA sequence: TGTGCCAGCAGGCGGAACACTGAAGCTTTCTTT. It yields the protein CASRRNTEAFF.

CDR3 loop: CASSFSGTGGDEQYF. The CDR3 DNA is TGCGCCAGCAGCTTCTCCGGGACAGGGGGTGACGAGCAGTACTTC. This chain links TRBV5-1 with TRBJ2-7; 11 bases align to TRBD1. V gave up 2 bases and J gave up 5 bases; unmatched junction bases: 6. The CDR3 has 15 residues. Germline assignment: CDR1 SGHRS and CDR2 YFSETQ.

The CDR3 bases are TGTGCCAGCAGTGACTCTTCGGGACAGGGGCGCGAGATGAACACTGAAGCTTTCTTT. Amino acids: CASSDSSGQGREMNTEAFF. V gene TRBV6-4 combines with J gene TRBJ1-1; 10 bases are a match to TRBD1. Germline trimming cut 0 bases from V and 0 bases from J; bases unmatched to any gene: 10. The CDR3 consists of 19 residues. Germline CDR1 and CDR2: MRHNA and SNTAGT.

The chain uses TRBV18 and TRBJ2-2; tentative D call: TRBD1 (6 bases). Looked up from germline, CDR1 is KGHSH and CDR2 is LQKENI. The V and J ends lost 1 base and 4 bases respectively, with 13 bases between them. The CDR3 contains 16 residues. The CDR3 nucleotides are TGTGCCAGCTCACCACGATCCGTGGGGGCCACCGGGGAGCTGTTTTTT. Encoded protein: CASSPRSVGATGELFF.

The chain is built from TRBV3-1 (or the pseudogene TRBV3-2) and TRBJ1-1; D is ambiguous. Germline V CDR1 and CDR2: LGHDT, YNNKEL (reference sequence). V was trimmed by 1 base and J by 0 bases, leaving 9 bases between them. This CDR3 has 15 residues. CDR3 residues: CASSQAGFMNTEAFF. The CDR3 DNA reads TGTGCCAGCAGCCAAGCGGGATTCATGAACACTGAAGCTTTCTTT.

The rearrangement uses TRBV19 and TRBJ1-2; no firm D call. Germline loops: CDR1 LNHDA, CDR2 SQIVND (reference sequence). The CDR3 has 14 amino acids. Trimming removed 8 bases from V and 0 bases from J, with 13 bases in between. The CDR3 DNA sequence: TGTGCCAGTTCACAAAGTTCAGCTAACTATGGCTACACCTTC. This translates into CASSQSSANYGYTF.

This clone was found a few times. The J gene is TRBJ1-4, the V gene TRBV6-6, with 9 positions matching TRBD1. The CDR3 loop spans 15 amino acids. The germline CDR1 and CDR2 sequences are MNHNY and SVGAGI (reference sequence). J lost 5 bases, V lost 5 bases, and 6 bases had no gene match. The CDR3 loop reads CASSGGDRVNEKLFF. DNA for the CDR3: TGTGCCAGCAGTGGCGGGGACAGGGTAAATGAAAAACTGTTTTTT.

The chain is built from TRBV2 and TRBJ2-2; 8 bases match TRBD2. The ends lost 10 bases at V and 3 bases at J; junction bases unmatched: 7. Germline CDR1 is SNHLY and CDR2 is FYNNEI. This CDR3 has 14 residues. The CDR3 spells CATGGGEYTGELFF. DNA for the CDR3: TGTGCCACCGGGGGGGGAGAGTACACCGGGGAGCTGTTTTTT. The entire variable domain, with the rest obtained from reference TRBV2 and TRBJ2-2, is as follows: EPEVTQTPSHQVTQMGQEVILRCVPISNHLYFYWYRQILGQKVEFLVSFYNNEISEKSEIFDDQFSVERPDGSNFTLKIRSTKLEDSAMYFCATGGGEYTGELFFGEGSRLTVL.

The chain employs TRBV6-4 and TRBJ2-1; TRBD2 matches 7 bases. The CDR3 spans 12 residues. J was trimmed by 10 bases and V by 3 bases; bases with no gene match: 3. Germline CDR1 is MRHNA and CDR2 is SNTAGT. The CDR3 spells CASSELGGEQFF. The CDR3 DNA reads TGTGCCAGCAGTGAGTTGGGGGGGGAGCAGTTCTTC.

J is TRBJ1-1 and V is TRBV2; a weak D match, TRBD1 (5 bases). The CDR3 extends over 17 amino acids. Germline V lookup: CDR1 SNHLY, CDR2 FYNNEI. The V gene lost 5 bases and the J gene lost 0 bases, with 19 bases spanning the gap. The CDR3 loop is CASSQGGGSKVNTEAFF. The CDR3 DNA reads as TGTGCCAGCAGTCAGGGCGGGGGGTCGAAAGTGAACACTGAAGCTTTCTTT.

This clone has more than one count but fewer than ten. The chain employs TRBV3-1 (or the pseudogene TRBV3-2) and TRBJ1-1, with D possibly being TRBD1 (6 bases). The CDR3 contains 15 residues. Trimming removed 1 base at V and 1 base at J, with 10 bases between. From germline, CDR1 is LGHDT and CDR2 YNNKEL (reference sequence). The CDR3: CASSQAPGQNTEAFF. Written as DNA, the CDR3 is TGTGCCAGCAGCCAAGCCCCGGGACAGAACACTGAAGCTTTCTTT.

The J gene is TRBJ2-2, the V gene TRBV10-3; perhaps TRBD1 as D (6 bases). The CDR3 length is 19 residues. Germline CDR1 reads ENHRY; CDR2 reads SYGVKD. The V and J ends lost 11 bases and 5 bases respectively, with 33 bases between them. CDR3 DNA sequence: TGTGCCCTTCGTACCGGGACAACCGGTGGAAGTGGCAATACCGGGGAGCTGTTTTTT. Its protein is CALRTGTTGGSGNTGELFF.

As regards this clone: This CDR3 is also generated by other DNA sequences in the sample. This chain links TRBV9 with TRBJ1-1; D is unresolved. CDR1 and CDR2 (germline): SGDLS, YYNGEE. This CDR3 spans 14 amino acids. V shed 4 bases and J shed 4 bases, with 14 bases lying between them. DNA of the CDR3: TGTGCCAGCAGCCCCCTGCTCCGTAGCACTGAAGCTTTCTTT. Translation gives CASSPLLRSTEAFF.

This clone was recorded only once. The rearrangement links TRBV11-2 to TRBJ1-2, with TRBD1 matching over 7 bases. The CDR3 covers 16 residues. Germline loops: CDR1 SGHAT, CDR2 FQNNGV. The J segment lost 6 bases and the V segment lost 4 bases, leaving 14 bases of the junction unmatched. The CDR3 spells CASSSSYGQAANGYTF. CDR3 coding DNA: TGTGCCAGCAGCTCTTCATACGGACAGGCGGCAAATGGCTACACCTTC. Complete variable domain (other parts from reference TRBV11-2 and TRBJ1-2): EAGVAQSPRYKIIEKRQSVAFWCNPISGHATLYWYQQILGQGPKLLIQFQNNGVVDDSQLPKDRFSAERLKGVDSTLKIQPAKLEDSAVYLCASSSSYGQAANGYTFGSGTRLTVV.

This chain joins TRBV5-6 and TRBJ2-5, with 12 bases fitting TRBD2. V lost 2 bases and J lost 3; bases outside the gene matches: 2. Germline V gene sequence: CDR1 SGHDT, CDR2 YYEEEE. This CDR3 is 15 amino acids long. The CDR3 DNA sequence: TGTGCCAGCAGCTTCAGGACTAGCGGGGAAGAGACCCAGTACTTC. It encodes CASSFRTSGEETQYF.

The chain uses TRBV4-1 and TRBJ1-2, with TRBD1 as a possible D gene (5 bases). CDR1 is MGHRA, CDR2 YSYEKL, per germline. This CDR3 is 17 amino acids long. The V gene lost 1 base and the J gene lost 4 bases, with 19 bases spanning the gap. This CDR3 reads CASSQGWKESGAYGYTF. Written as DNA, the CDR3 is TGCGCCAGCAGCCAAGGATGGAAGGAATCTGGGGCCTATGGCTACACCTTC.

The V gene is TRBV2, the J gene TRBJ1-2; a weak D match, TRBD1 (5 bases). Germline CDR1 reads SNHLY; CDR2 reads FYNNEI. The CDR3 is 13 residues long. The V gene lost 8 bases and the J gene lost 2 bases, with 12 bases spanning the gap. The CDR3 sequence is CASAAGPNYGYTF. CDR3 DNA: TGTGCCAGCGCCGCGGGGCCGAACTATGGCTACACCTTC.

The chain is built from TRBV5-4 and TRBJ2-5; 14 nucleotides agree with TRBD2. The ends lost 4 bases at V and 11 bases at J; junction bases unmatched: 7. There are 14 residues in the CDR3. CDR1 and CDR2 from the germline V gene are SGHNT and YYREEE (reference sequence). CDR3 amino acids: CASSPGTSGGRQYF. DNA of the CDR3: TGTGCCAGCAGCCCCGGGACTAGCGGGGGCCGGCAGTACTTC.

The chain combines TRBV24-1 with TRBJ1-3, with D perhaps TRBD1 (6 bases). Trimming cost V 4 bases and J 4 bases, with 13 bases left between them. The CDR3 totals 15 residues. The germline V gene encodes CDR1 KGHDR and CDR2 SFDVKD. The CDR3 nucleotides read TGTGCCACCAGTGACCCCAGGGACATCGGAAACACCATATATTTT. The encoded protein is CATSDPRDIGNTIYF.

J is TRBJ1-4 and V is TRBV5-1; 9 nucleotides match TRBD1. The CDR3 spans 16 residues. Germline CDR1 SGHRS, CDR2 YFSETQ. Trimming at V came to 4 bases and at J to 3 bases, leaving 7 bases not matched to a gene. The CDR3 sequence: CASSNGQGRPNEKLFF. Here the CDR3 DNA reads TGCGCCAGCAGCAACGGACAGGGGAGGCCTAATGAAAAACTGTTTTTT.

The chain carries TRBV11-2 and TRBJ2-3; TRBD2 matches 7 bases. Trimming took 5 bases from V and 0 from J; bases not matched to a gene: 8. The CDR3 contains 16 residues. CDR1 SGHAT and CDR2 FQNNGV come from the germline V gene. The CDR3 region has the DNA TGTGCCAGCAGCCCTGGACCGGGGGGAAGCACAGATACGCAGTATTTT. This codes for CASSPGPGGSTDTQYF.

The rearrangement uses TRBV7-8 and TRBJ2-2, with D maybe TRBD2 (5 bases). V lost 4 bases, J lost 4 bases, and 13 bases lay in between. Germline CDR1 reads SGHVS; CDR2 reads FQNEAQ. The CDR3 loop spans 15 amino acids. CDR3 amino acids: CASSSRTRGTGELFF. CDR3 nucleotides: TGTGCCAGCAGCTCTCGGACCCGGGGCACCGGGGAGCTGTTTTTT. Combining the CDR3 with reference TRBV7-8 and TRBJ2-2 gives the whole variable domain GAGVSQSPRYKVAKRGQDVALRCDPISGHVSLFWYQQALGQGPEFLTYFQNEAQLDKSGLPSDRFFAERPEGSVSTLKIQRTQQEDSAVYLCASSSRTRGTGELFFGEGSRLTVL.

This clone was recorded once. The genes are TRBV4-1 and TRBJ2-1; no reliable D call. V was cut by 1 base and J by 3 bases, with 7 bases left in between. Per the germline V gene, CDR1 is MGHRA and CDR2 is YSYEKL. CDR3 length: 14 amino acids. Here the CDR3 DNA reads TGCGCCAGCAGCCAAGGGTCCAGCTACAATGAGCAGTTCTTC. This encodes CASSQGSSYNEQFF.

This clone was seen a single time. The chain joins TRBV24-1 to TRBJ1-5, with a tentative D call TRBD1 (6 bases). The germline V gene has CDR1 KGHDR and CDR2 SFDVKD. Trimming took 0 bases from V and 11 from J, leaving 22 bases between them. CDR3 length: 17 residues. CDR3 in amino acids: CATSDLHLRTVPDAQHF. CDR3 in DNA: TGTGCCACCAGTGATTTGCATCTTCGGACAGTACCGGATGCCCAGCATTTT.